The rows below give T cell receptor beta chains drawn from one sample of a study of a mutant IDH1 vaccine in newly diagnosed glioma. Their cognate antigens are unknown. TCRdb's table, derived via immunoSEQ multiplex PCR, lists solely in-frame clones and lacks some. This table holds tens of thousands of clones, about 81% found once. The sample consisted of PBMCs, taken from a glioma patient whose treatment included an IDH1 peptide vaccine. The origin of the receptors is a man aged 40-55 years with glioma. Each CDR3 is given with its conserved first and last residue. The D gene is left open where the match is weak. Not all rows give a size; the values are once, few, many and, for expanded clones, a class.

J	size	D	V	CDR3	DNA
TRBJ1-5	few	-	TRBV9	CASSVGPSGGNQPQHF	TGTGCCAGCAGCGTAGGACCGTCCGGTGGCAATCAGCCCCAGCATTTT
TRBJ2-2	-	-	TRBV11-2	CASSSSRAAGELFF	TGTGCCAGCAGCTCTTCAAGGGCCGCCGGGGAGCTGTTTTTT
TRBJ2-2	-	TRBD2	TRBV5-5	CASSPRLAGGPTGELFF	TGTGCCAGCAGCCCCAGACTAGCGGGAGGGCCCACCGGGGAGCTGTTTTTT
TRBJ2-1	once	-	TRBV4-3	CASSQDMTNRFF	TGCGCCAGCAGCCAAGATATGACTAATCGGTTCTTC
TRBJ1-4	-	-	TRBV10-1	CASNKTLGQPTNEKLFF	TGCGCCAGCAACAAAACCCTTGGACAGCCAACTAATGAAAAACTGTTTTTT
TRBJ1-1	-	-	TRBV5-6	CASGGATTEAFF	TGTGCCAGCGGAGGGGCGACCACTGAAGCTTTCTTT
TRBJ2-1	-	-	TRBV9	CASSMGPSAEQFF	TGTGCCAGCAGCATGGGGCCTTCTGCTGAGCAGTTCTTC
TRBJ1-5	-	-	TRBV30	CAWGDSNQPQHF	TGTGCCTGGGGCGATAGCAATCAGCCCCAGCATTTT
TRBJ1-1	-	-	TRBV19	CASSYIGHLNTEAFF	TGTGCCAGTAGTTATATTGGACACCTAAACACTGAAGCTTTCTTT
TRBJ1-5	few	-	TRBV6-5	CASSPAGLGNQPQHF	TGTGCCAGCAGCCCCGCGGGACTTGGCAATCAGCCCCAGCATTTT
TRBJ2-5	-	TRBD2	TRBV28	CASSLSAGEETQYF	TGTGCCAGCAGTTTGTCCGCGGGAGAAGAGACCCAGTACTTC
TRBJ1-3	-	-	TRBV6-5	CASIPTGASGNTIYF	TGTGCCAGCATCCCCACCGGCGCCTCTGGAAACACCATATATTTT